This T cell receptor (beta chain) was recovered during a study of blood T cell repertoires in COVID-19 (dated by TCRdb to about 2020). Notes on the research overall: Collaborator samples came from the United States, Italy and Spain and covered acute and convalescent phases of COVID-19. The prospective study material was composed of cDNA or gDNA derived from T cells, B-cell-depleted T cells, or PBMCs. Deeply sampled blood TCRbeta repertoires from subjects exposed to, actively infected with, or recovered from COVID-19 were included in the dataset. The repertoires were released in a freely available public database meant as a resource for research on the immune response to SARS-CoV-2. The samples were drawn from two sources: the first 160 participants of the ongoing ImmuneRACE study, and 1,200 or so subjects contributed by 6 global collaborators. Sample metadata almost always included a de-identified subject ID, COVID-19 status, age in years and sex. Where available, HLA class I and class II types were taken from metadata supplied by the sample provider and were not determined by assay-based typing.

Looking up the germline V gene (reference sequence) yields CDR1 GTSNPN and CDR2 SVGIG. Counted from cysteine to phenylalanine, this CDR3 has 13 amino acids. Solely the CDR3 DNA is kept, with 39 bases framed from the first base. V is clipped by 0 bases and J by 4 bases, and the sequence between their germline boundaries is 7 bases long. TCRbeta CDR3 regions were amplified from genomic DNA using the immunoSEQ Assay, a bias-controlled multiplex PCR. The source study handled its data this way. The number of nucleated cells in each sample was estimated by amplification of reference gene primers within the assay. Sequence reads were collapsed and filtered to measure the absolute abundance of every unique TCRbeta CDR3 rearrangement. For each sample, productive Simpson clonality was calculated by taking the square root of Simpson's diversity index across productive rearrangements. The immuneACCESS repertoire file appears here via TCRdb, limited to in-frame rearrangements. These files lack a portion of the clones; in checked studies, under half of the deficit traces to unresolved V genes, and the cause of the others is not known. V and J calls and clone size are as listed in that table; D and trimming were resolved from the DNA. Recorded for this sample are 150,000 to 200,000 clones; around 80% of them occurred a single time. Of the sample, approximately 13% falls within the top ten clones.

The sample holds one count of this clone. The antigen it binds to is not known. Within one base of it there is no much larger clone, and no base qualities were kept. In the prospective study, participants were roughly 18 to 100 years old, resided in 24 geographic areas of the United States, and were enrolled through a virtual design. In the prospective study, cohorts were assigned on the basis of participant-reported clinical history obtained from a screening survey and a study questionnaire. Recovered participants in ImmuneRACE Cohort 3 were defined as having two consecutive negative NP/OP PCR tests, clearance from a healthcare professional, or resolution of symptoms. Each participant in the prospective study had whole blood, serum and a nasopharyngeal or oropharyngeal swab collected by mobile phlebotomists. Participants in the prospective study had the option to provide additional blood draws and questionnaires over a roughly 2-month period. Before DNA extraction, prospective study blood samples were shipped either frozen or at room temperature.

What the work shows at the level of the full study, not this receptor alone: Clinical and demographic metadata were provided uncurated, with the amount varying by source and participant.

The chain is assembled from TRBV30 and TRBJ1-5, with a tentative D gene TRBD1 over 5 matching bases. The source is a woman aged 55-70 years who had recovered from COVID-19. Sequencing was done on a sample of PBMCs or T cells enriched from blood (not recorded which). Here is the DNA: TGTGCCTGGAGTGTCGGGGGAAATCAGCCCCAGCATTTT. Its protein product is CAWSVGGNQPQHF.